Listed below are T cell receptor beta chains from one sample, sequenced in a study of control samples from healthy donors and cancer patients. Assay used: immunoSEQ multiplex PCR; TCRdb lists only in-frame clones, some missing. The sample has 95,000 to 150,000 clones; approximately 91% are singletons. Sequencing was performed on blood. These receptor sequences come from a woman aged 18 to 35 in good health. Both conserved end residues are part of each CDR3. A D gene is named only where the DNA matches it firmly. A clone size is listed for some rows: how often the clone was seen (once, few, many), or a class if it is expanded.

d_gene,v_gene,j_gene,abundance,CDR3aa,CDR3nt
TRBD2,TRBV4-2,TRBJ2-1,NA,CASSQEAGTNLYNEQFF,TGTGCCAGCAGCCAAGAGGCCGGGACTAATCTCTACAATGAGCAGTTCTTC
NA,TRBV28,TRBJ2-5,NA,CASSLFSVASGETQYF,TGTGCCAGCAGTTTATTTTCAGTCGCGTCGGGAGAGACCCAGTACTTC
NA,TRBV28,TRBJ1-2,NA,CASSLAEGGYTF,TGTGCCAGCAGTTTAGCGGAGGGGGGCTACACCTTC
NA,TRBV6-6,TRBJ2-1,NA,CASSYTRGSNRNEQFF,TGTGCCAGCAGTTACACGAGGGGCTCCAATAGGAATGAGCAGTTCTTC
TRBD2,TRBV2,TRBJ2-1,NA,CASRLAGGAYNEQFF,TGTGCCAGCAGACTAGCGGGAGGTGCCTACAATGAGCAGTTCTTC
NA,TRBV29-1,TRBJ1-2,NA,CSAPVAGGYTF,TGCAGCGCTCCGGTCGCAGGGGGCTACACCTTC
NA,TRBV6-5,TRBJ2-3,NA,CASSRISSFADTQYF,TGTGCCAGCAGCCGCATATCTAGCTTCGCAGATACGCAGTATTTT
NA,TRBV11-3,TRBJ1-2,NA,CASSFRYGYTF,TGTGCCAGCAGCTTTCGGTATGGCTACACCTTC
NA,TRBV16,TRBJ2-7,NA,CASSQSGDSSYEQYF,TGTGCCAGCAGCCAATCAGGCGACAGCTCCTACGAGCAGTACTTC
TRBD1,TRBV7-8,TRBJ1-5,once,CASSQGVAGQGASSNQPQHF,TGTGCCAGCAGCCAAGGAGTTGCGGGACAGGGGGCGTCGAGCAATCAGCCCCAGCATTTT
NA,TRBV7-9,TRBJ2-1,once,CASSLAGAGGSNEQFF,TGTGCCAGCAGCTTAGCGGGGGCGGGCGGCTCCAATGAGCAGTTCTTC
NA,TRBV5-4,TRBJ2-5,NA,CASSPGGQGGETQYF,TGTGCCAGCAGCCCCGGGGGGCAGGGAGGGGAGACCCAGTACTTC
TRBD2,TRBV7-9,TRBJ2-1,NA,CASSGWTSGSIDNEQFF,TGTGCCAGCAGCGGGTGGACTAGCGGGAGTATCGACAATGAGCAGTTCTTC
TRBD1,TRBV30,TRBJ1-1,NA,CACGTGMFAFF,TGTGCCTGTGGGACAGGGATGTTTGCTTTCTTT
TRBD2,TRBV6-4,TRBJ2-1,NA,CASSPAAGAQNEQFF,TGTGCCAGCAGTCCCGCGGCGGGAGCTCAGAATGAGCAGTTCTTC
NA,TRBV13,TRBJ1-4,NA,CASSLSQDEKLFF,TGTGCCAGCAGCTTATCACAGGATGAAAAACTGTTTTTT
TRBD2,TRBV4-2,TRBJ2-7,NA,CASSQTPQLAGYSYEQYF,TGTGCCAGCAGCCAAACCCCTCAACTAGCGGGCTACTCCTACGAGCAGTACTTC
NA,TRBV5-6,TRBJ1-2,NA,CASSRDNGYTF,TGTGCCAGCAGCCGAGACAATGGCTACACCTTC
NA,TRBV10-3,TRBJ1-2,NA,CAISGGFGYGYTF,TGTGCCATCAGTGGAGGGTTTGGCTATGGCTACACCTTC
TRBD1,TRBV12-3/TRBV12-4,TRBJ2-7,NA,CASSWDRQYEQYF,TGTGCCAGCAGTTGGGACAGGCAGTACGAGCAGTACTTC
NA,TRBV5-4,TRBJ2-3,NA,CASSSQRGTQYF,TGTGCCAGCAGCTCCCAGCGAGGTACGCAGTATTTT
NA,TRBV27,TRBJ2-7,once,CASSLSMRGSYEQYF,TGTGCCAGCAGTTTATCGATGAGGGGCTCCTACGAGCAGTACTTC
TRBD2,TRBV13,TRBJ2-3,NA,CASSTGLAGGPSTDTQYF,TGTGCCAGCAGCACAGGACTAGCGGGGGGCCCCAGCACAGATACGCAGTATTTT
TRBD2,TRBV5-1,TRBJ2-1,NA,CASSPMTSGNDEQFF,TGCGCCAGCAGCCCTATGACTAGCGGGAACGATGAGCAGTTCTTC
NA,TRBV7-8,TRBJ1-2,NA,CASSSEGTGGYTF,TGTGCCAGCAGCTCCGAGGGGACGGGTGGCTACACCTTC
TRBD1,TRBV30,TRBJ1-1,NA,CASQGARVTEAFF,TGTGCATCTCAGGGGGCGAGAGTCACTGAAGCTTTCTTT
TRBD1,TRBV28,TRBJ1-5,NA,CASSSHKTSRGPRRQPQHF,TGTGCCAGCAGTTCACATAAAACGAGCAGGGGGCCAAGGAGACAGCCCCAGCATTTT
TRBD1,TRBV7-9,TRBJ1-1,NA,CASTFGQGAGNTEAFF,TGTGCCAGCACCTTCGGACAGGGGGCGGGGAACACTGAAGCTTTCTTT
NA,TRBV6-5,TRBJ2-7,NA,CASKWTDSSSYEQYF,TGTGCCAGCAAATGGACAGACTCGTCCTCCTACGAGCAGTACTTC
TRBD1,TRBV5-6,TRBJ2-6,NA,CASSLEGASSGANVLTF,TGTGCCAGCAGCTTGGAGGGGGCGTCCTCTGGGGCCAACGTCCTGACTTTC
NA,TRBV7-3,TRBJ2-1,NA,CASSLVSGREQFF,TGTGCCAGCAGCTTAGTTTCCGGCAGGGAGCAGTTCTTC
NA,TRBV6-2/TRBV6-3,TRBJ1-1,NA,CASSYDLRSVAFF,TGTGCCAGCAGTTACGACTTGCGTTCGGTAGCTTTCTTT
TRBD2,TRBV7-6,TRBJ2-3,NA,CASSLAELAGHPDTQYF,TGTGCCAGCAGCTTAGCGGAACTAGCGGGACATCCAGATACGCAGTATTTT
TRBD1,TRBV19,TRBJ2-1,NA,CASSMRQVGTGLFF,TGTGCCAGTAGTATGCGTCAGGTTGGGACAGGGCTGTTCTTC
TRBD2,TRBV9,TRBJ2-7,NA,CASSVRLAGDYEQYF,TGTGCCAGCAGCGTAAGGCTAGCGGGGGACTACGAGCAGTACTTC
NA,TRBV28,TRBJ2-2,once,CASSFPGPTGELFF,TGTGCCAGCAGTTTCCCGGGGCCCACCGGGGAGCTGTTTTTT
TRBD2,TRBV27,TRBJ2-7,NA,CASSLWGLAGVYEQYF,TGTGCCAGCAGTTTATGGGGACTAGCGGGGGTATACGAGCAGTACTTC
NA,TRBV4-2,TRBJ2-3,once,CASSQDTLTDTQYF,TGTGCCAGCAGCCAAGATACTCTCACAGATACGCAGTATTTT
NA,TRBV28,TRBJ1-5,few,CASSLRAGTPQHF,TGTGCCAGCAGTTTACGGGCAGGGACGCCCCAGCATTTT
NA,TRBV5-5,TRBJ2-7,NA,CASSLEVGSSYEQYF,TGTGCCAGCAGCTTGGAAGTGGGGAGCTCCTACGAGCAGTACTTC
NA,TRBV3-1/TRBV3-2,TRBJ2-3,NA,CASSQVRRTQYF,TGTGCCAGCAGCCAAGTTAGGAGGACGCAGTATTTT
NA,TRBV7-7,TRBJ2-1,NA,CASSLDHGNEQFF,TGTGCCAGCAGCTTAGATCACGGGAATGAGCAGTTCTTC
TRBD1,TRBV18,TRBJ2-3,NA,CASSSLGQGARTDTQYF,TGTGCCAGCTCATCTTTGGGACAGGGGGCGCGAACAGATACGCAGTATTTT
NA,TRBV5-1,TRBJ2-3,NA,CASSLGLPVDTQYF,TGCGCCAGCAGCTTGGGACTCCCCGTGGATACGCAGTATTTT
NA,TRBV28,TRBJ1-6,NA,CASSLAAVDNSPLHF,TGTGCCAGCAGTTTGGCCGCGGTTGATAATTCACCCCTCCACTTT
TRBD1,TRBV7-8,TRBJ1-6,NA,CASSLGRRGRPGSPLHF,TGTGCCAGCAGCTTAGGACGCAGGGGGCGCCCAGGCTCACCCCTCCACTTT
TRBD2,TRBV2,TRBJ2-7,NA,CASSAPLAGGNEQYF,TGTGCCAGCAGTGCGCCACTAGCGGGGGGGAACGAGCAGTACTTC
NA,TRBV7-9,TRBJ2-3,NA,CASSFSLGRTDTQYF,TGTGCCAGCAGCTTTTCCCTGGGGCGGACAGATACGCAGTATTTT
TRBD2,TRBV7-6,TRBJ2-1,NA,CASSLAGMTSGRFSEQFF,TGTGCCAGCAGCTTAGCGGGGATGACTAGCGGGAGATTTAGTGAGCAGTTCTTC
NA,TRBV5-1,TRBJ1-2,NA,CASSLRSGESNYGYTF,TGCGCCAGCAGCTTGCGATCCGGGGAATCTAACTATGGCTACACCTTC
NA,TRBV6-2/TRBV6-3,TRBJ1-2,NA,CASSYGRNYGYTF,TGTGCCAGCAGTTACGGACGGAACTATGGCTACACCTTC
TRBD1,TRBV4-1,TRBJ1-6,NA,CASSQAEGQGGSYNSPLHF,TGCGCCAGCAGCCAAGCCGAGGGACAGGGGGGATCCTATAATTCACCCCTCCACTTT
NA,TRBV10-3,TRBJ1-2,NA,CAISPLLANYGYTF,TGTGCCATCAGTCCACTTTTAGCTAACTATGGCTACACCTTC